One TCR beta chain is described in this entry. Its antigen remains unidentified. Assay used: immunoSEQ multiplex PCR; TCRdb lists only in-frame clones, some missing. This table holds a few million clones, 80% to 95% found once. The data stem from a study of shared clonotypes between healthy human individuals. Study-wide results and limits: How much donors shared clonotypes was expected to be affected by sequencing depth. Investigators collected only blood, and repertoires in tissues likely differ.

CD45RA+ naive and CD45RA-negative memory subsets were separated from CD4+ cells. The CDR3 has 13 amino acids. CDR1 SGHNT and CDR2 YYREEE come from the germline V gene (reference sequence). Trimming pared 2 bases from V and 0 bases from J, leaving 5 bases between. The TCR comes from a young man in good health. Some clones in this sample may be carry-over from other donors' samples. This chain links TRBV5-4 with TRBJ1-1; D is ambiguous. Sample: naive CD4+ T cells from PBMCs. Subset in this sample: CD45RA+ positively selected. The DNA of the CDR3 is TGTGCCAGCAGCTTTTCTTTGAACACTGAAGCTTTCTTT. Residues: CASSFSLNTEAFF.